This entry lists 8 T cell receptor beta chains sequenced from one sample in a study of blood T cells in healthy people across ages. It was with a sample-barcoded 5' primer and a J-beta primer mix that a second PCR of roughly 7 to 12 cycles was run. TCRdb ran MiXCR on the 5' RACE reads and lists one entry per CDR3 protein. The sample holds 1.5 million to 2 million distinct CDR3 sequences, about 28% seen once. The specimen sequenced was blood. The receptors stem from a woman under 40 in good health.

This clonotype was seen a few times. The chain links TRBV7-6 to TRBJ2-7; TRBD1 might be the D (7 bases). Germline CDR1 SGHVS, CDR2 FNYEAQ. This CDR3 region has 15 residues. Trimming left V 5 bases short and J 5 bases short, with 19 bases between. For the CDR3, the DNA is TGTGCCAGCAGCCCCCAGGGGGGCAGGGACCACGAGCAGTACTTC. Its translation: CASSPQGGRDHEQYF.

This clonotype was recorded a few times. The chain is built from TRBV28 and TRBJ2-3; TRBD2 matches 13 bases. This CDR3 has 16 amino acids. Germline CDR1 MDHEN, CDR2 SYDVKM. Unmatched junction bases numbered 6, after V lost 8 bases and J lost 1 base. The DNA of the CDR3 is TGTGCCAGCTTTCCGGGGACTAGCGGGGGCACAGATACGCAGTATTTT. Amino acids: CASFPGTSGGTDTQYF.

In its sample, this clonotype was seen many times. The rearrangement links TRBV20-1 to TRBJ2-7; perhaps TRBD2 as D (5 bases). V was cut by 6 bases and J by 3 bases, with 18 bases left in between. Germline V lookup: CDR1 DFQATT, CDR2 SNEGSKA (reference sequence). The CDR3 spans 14 residues. CDR3 amino acids: CSARGLGSNYEQYF. CDR3 sequence (DNA): TGCAGTGCCCGAGGCTTAGGGAGTAACTACGAGCAGTACTTC.

The chain couples TRBV30 to TRBJ1-1; D is unresolved. V lost 1 base and J 8 bases, leaving 11 bases between the germline ends. CDR3 length equals 12 residues. In germline, CDR1 is GTSNPN, CDR2 SVGIG (reference sequence). CDR3 residues: CAWSGRLSEAFF. CDR3 in DNA: TGTGCCTGGAGTGGAAGACTGTCAGAAGCTTTCTTT.

This clonotype has more than one count but fewer than ten. This chain links TRBV20-1 with TRBJ2-7; D is uncertain. Germline CDR1 reads DFQATT; CDR2 reads SNEGSKA (reference sequence). V was shortened by 5 bases and J by 2 bases, with 22 bases between the two germline ends. CDR3 length: 16 residues. The CDR3 loop reads CSASSNTVGPTYEQYF. In DNA, the CDR3 is TGCAGTGCTTCAAGCAATACGGTAGGCCCAACCTACGAGCAGTACTTC.

This clonotype has a handful of counts. The chain uses TRBV3-1 and TRBJ2-1; 9 nucleotides agree with TRBD1. This CDR3 is built from 15 residues. Germline assignment: CDR1 LGHDT and CDR2 YNNKEL (reference sequence). V was pared by 4 bases and J by 7 bases, with 8 bases of the junction left unmatched. As DNA, the CDR3 is TGTGCCAGCAGCCGAGGGGGGACAGGGTCAAATGAGCAGTTCTTC. Protein sequence: CASSRGGTGSNEQFF.

This clonotype was counted only a few times. This chain uses TRBV7-7 with TRBJ2-1, with D possibly being TRBD2 (5 bases). The CDR3 runs to 15 residues. V was clipped by 10 bases and J by 1 base, with 17 bases between them. CDR1 is SSHAT, CDR2 FNYEAQ, per germline (reference sequence). The CDR3 protein is CATSPLRGSYNEQFF. The CDR3 DNA follows: TGTGCCACCTCCCCTTTGAGAGGGTCCTACAATGAGCAGTTCTTC.

The chain combines TRBV5-1 with TRBJ2-4; 9 bases line up with TRBD1. Trimming took 2 bases from V and 8 from J; bases not matched to a gene: 8. There are 15 residues in the CDR3. CDR1 is SGHRS and CDR2 is YFSETQ in the germline V gene. The CDR3 region has the DNA TGCGCCAGCAGCTTCCAAGGACAGGGGAGGGACATTCAGTACTTC. This sequence encodes CASSFQGQGRDIQYF.